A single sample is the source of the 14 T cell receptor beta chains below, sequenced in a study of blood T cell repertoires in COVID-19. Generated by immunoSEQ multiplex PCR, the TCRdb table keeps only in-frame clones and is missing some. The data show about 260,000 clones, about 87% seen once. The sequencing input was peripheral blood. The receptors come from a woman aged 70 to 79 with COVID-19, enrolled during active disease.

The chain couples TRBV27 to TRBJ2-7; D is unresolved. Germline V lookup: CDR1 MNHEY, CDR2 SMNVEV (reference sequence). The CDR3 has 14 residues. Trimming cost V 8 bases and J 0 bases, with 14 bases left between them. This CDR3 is CASGGAINSYEQYF. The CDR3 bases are TGTGCCAGCGGTGGTGCGATAAACTCCTACGAGCAGTACTTC.

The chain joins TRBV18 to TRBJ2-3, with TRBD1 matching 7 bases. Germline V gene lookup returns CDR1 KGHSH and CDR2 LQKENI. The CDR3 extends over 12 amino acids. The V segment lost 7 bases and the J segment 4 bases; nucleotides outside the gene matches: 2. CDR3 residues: CASFQGADTQYF. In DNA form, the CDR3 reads TGTGCCAGCTTCCAGGGGGCAGATACGCAGTATTTT.

This CDR3 is CASSYGTSGSYEQYF. Here the CDR3 DNA reads TGTGCCAGCAGCTACGGGACTAGCGGCTCCTACGAGCAGTACTTC. V gene TRBV5-6 combines with J gene TRBJ2-7, with TRBD2 matching 11 bases. Germline V gene lookup returns CDR1 SGHDT and CDR2 YYEEEE. The CDR3 runs 15 residues. The V gene end was trimmed by 3 bases and the J gene end by 0 bases; junction bases not matched to a gene: 2.

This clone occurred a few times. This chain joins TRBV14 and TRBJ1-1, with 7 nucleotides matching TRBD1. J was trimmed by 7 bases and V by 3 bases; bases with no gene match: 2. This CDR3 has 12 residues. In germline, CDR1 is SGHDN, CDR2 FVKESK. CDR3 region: CASSHGTVEAFF. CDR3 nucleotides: TGTGCCAGCAGCCACGGGACAGTTGAAGCTTTCTTT. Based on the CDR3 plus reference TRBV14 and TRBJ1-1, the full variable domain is EAGVTQFPSHSVIEKGQTVTLRCDPISGHDNLYWYRRVMGKEIKFLLHFVKESKQDESGMPNNRFLAERTGGTYSTLKVQPAELEDSGVYFCASSHGTVEAFFGQGTRLTVV.

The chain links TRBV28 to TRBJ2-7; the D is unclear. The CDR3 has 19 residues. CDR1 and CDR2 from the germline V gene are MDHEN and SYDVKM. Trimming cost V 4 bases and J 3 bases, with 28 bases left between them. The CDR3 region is CASSSPRGGPSSAFYEQYF. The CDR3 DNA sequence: TGTGCCAGCAGTTCCCCCCGCGGCGGTCCTTCGAGCGCTTTCTACGAGCAGTACTTC. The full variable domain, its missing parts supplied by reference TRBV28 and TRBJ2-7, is DVKVTQSSRYLVKRTGEKVFLECVQDMDHENMFWYRQDPGLGLRLIYFSYDVKMKEKGDIPEGYSVSREKKERFSLILESASTNQTSMYLCASSSPRGGPSSAFYEQYFGPGTRLTVT.

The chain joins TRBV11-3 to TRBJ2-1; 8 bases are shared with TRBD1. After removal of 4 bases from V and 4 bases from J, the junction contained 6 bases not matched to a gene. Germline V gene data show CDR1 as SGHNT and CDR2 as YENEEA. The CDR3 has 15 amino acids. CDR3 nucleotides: TGTGCCAGCAGCTCGGGACAGGTCACTTACAATGAGCAGTTCTTC. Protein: CASSSGQVTYNEQFF.

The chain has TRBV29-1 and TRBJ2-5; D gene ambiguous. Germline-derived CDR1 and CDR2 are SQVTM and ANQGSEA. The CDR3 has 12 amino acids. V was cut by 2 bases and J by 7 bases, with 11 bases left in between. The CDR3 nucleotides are TGCAGCGTTGAATGGTCACCCGGGACCCAGTACTTC. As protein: CSVEWSPGTQYF.

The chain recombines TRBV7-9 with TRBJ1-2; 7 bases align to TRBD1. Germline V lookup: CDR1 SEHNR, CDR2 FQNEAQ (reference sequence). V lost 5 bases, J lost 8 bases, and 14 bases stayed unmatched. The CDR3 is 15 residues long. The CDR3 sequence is CASSPATGRGGGYTF. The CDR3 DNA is TGTGCCAGCAGCCCCGCGACAGGGAGAGGGGGCGGCTACACCTTC. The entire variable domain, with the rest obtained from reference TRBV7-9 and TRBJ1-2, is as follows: DTGVSQNPRHKITKRGQNVTFRCDPISEHNRLYWYRQTLGQGPEFLTYFQNEAQLEKSRLLSDRFSAERPKGSFSTLEIQRTEQGDSAMYLCASSPATGRGGGYTFGSGTRLTVV.

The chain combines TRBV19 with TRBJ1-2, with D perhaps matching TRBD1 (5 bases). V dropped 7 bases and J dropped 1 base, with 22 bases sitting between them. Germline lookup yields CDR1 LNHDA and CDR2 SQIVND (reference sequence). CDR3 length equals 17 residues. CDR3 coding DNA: TGTGCCAGTACCAAAATGCGGACCACAGGAGTTAACTATGGCTACACCTTC. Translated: CASTKMRTTGVNYGYTF.

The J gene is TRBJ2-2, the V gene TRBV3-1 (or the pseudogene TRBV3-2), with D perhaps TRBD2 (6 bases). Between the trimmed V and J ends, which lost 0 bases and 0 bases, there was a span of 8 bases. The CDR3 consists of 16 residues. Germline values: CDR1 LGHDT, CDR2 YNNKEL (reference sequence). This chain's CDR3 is CASSQELAANTGELFF. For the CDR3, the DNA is TGTGCCAGCAGCCAAGAACTAGCCGCGAACACCGGGGAGCTGTTTTTT.

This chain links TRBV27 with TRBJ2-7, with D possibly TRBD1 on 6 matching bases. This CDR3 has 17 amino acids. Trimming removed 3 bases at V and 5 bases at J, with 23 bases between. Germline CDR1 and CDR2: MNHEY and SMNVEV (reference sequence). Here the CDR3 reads CASSLSISPGQRNEQYF. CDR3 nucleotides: TGTGCCAGCAGTTTGTCAATTTCGCCCGGACAGCGCAACGAGCAGTACTTC.

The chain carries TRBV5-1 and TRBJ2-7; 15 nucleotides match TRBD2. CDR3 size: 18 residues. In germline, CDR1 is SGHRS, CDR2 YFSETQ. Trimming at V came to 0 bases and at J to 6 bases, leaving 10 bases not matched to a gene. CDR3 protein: CASSLAVGLAGGPGEQYF. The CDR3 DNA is TGCGCCAGCAGCTTGGCCGTAGGACTAGCGGGAGGGCCCGGCGAGCAGTACTTC.

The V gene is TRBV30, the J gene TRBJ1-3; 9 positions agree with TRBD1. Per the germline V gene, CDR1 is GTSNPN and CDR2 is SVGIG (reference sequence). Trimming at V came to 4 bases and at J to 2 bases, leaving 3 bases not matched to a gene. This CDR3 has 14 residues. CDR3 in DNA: TGTGCCTGGAATACAGGGGGCGCTGGAAACACCATATATTTT. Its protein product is CAWNTGGAGNTIYF.

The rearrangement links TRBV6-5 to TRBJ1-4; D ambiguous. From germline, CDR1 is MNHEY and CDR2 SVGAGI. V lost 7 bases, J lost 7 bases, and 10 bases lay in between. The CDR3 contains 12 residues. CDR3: CASTRTGEKLFF. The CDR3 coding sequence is TGTGCCAGCACCCGAACCGGTGAAAAACTGTTTTTT.